These 30 T cell receptor beta chains were sequenced from one sample in a study of blood T cell repertoires in COVID-19. Repertoires were generated with immunoSEQ multiplex PCR, while TCRdb's copy carries only in-frame clones and drops some. Of fewer than 300,000 clones in the sample, 91% were seen once. Sequencing was done on a sample of peripheral blood. These TCRs come from a woman aged 25-40 years with COVID-19, enrolled during active disease.

The chain joins TRBV18 to TRBJ2-2, with 7 bases fitting TRBD2. CDR3 length: 16 residues. Germline V CDR1 and CDR2: KGHSH, LQKENI. V was clipped by 3 bases and J by 0 bases; unmatched bases: 4. Here the CDR3 DNA reads TGTGCCAGCTCACCTACTAGCGCATCGAACACCGGGGAGCTGTTTTTT. This sequence encodes CASSPTSASNTGELFF.

J is TRBJ2-1 and V is TRBV4-2, with TRBD2 identical over 12 bases. Germline V lookup: CDR1 LGHNA, CDR2 YNFKEQ. With 0 bases clipped from V and 4 bases from J, the junction kept 7 bases outside the gene matches. The CDR3 has 18 amino acids. The chain's CDR3 is CASSQEGTSGLRYNEQFF. The CDR3, as DNA: TGTGCCAGCAGCCAAGAGGGGACTAGCGGGTTGCGTTACAATGAGCAGTTCTTC.

The chain has TRBV2 and TRBJ1-2; TRBD1 aligns across 12 bases. The CDR3 is 14 residues long. The junction had 5 bases not matched to a gene; V was cut back by 5 bases and J by 7 bases. Looked up from germline, CDR1 is SNHLY and CDR2 is FYNNEI. Here the CDR3 DNA reads TGTGCCAGCAGTCCGGGACAGGGGGCGATTGGCTACACCTTC. As protein: CASSPGQGAIGYTF.

The chain joins TRBV4-1 to TRBJ1-6; the D gene is possibly TRBD1 (6 bases). Germline CDR1 is MGHRA and CDR2 is YSYEKL. The CDR3 has 17 residues. V lost 1 base to trimming and J lost 0 bases, with 10 bases between them. The DNA of the CDR3 is TGCGCCAGCAGCCAAGTGGGGGCGAGCTCCTATAATTCACCCCTCCACTTT. Its protein product is CASSQVGASSYNSPLHF.

The chain is built from TRBV7-8 and TRBJ2-2; 12 nucleotides align to TRBD2. The CDR3 length is 17 residues. Germline V gene sequence: CDR1 SGHVS, CDR2 FQNEAQ. Trimming at V came to 1 base and at J to 6 bases, leaving 6 bases not matched to a gene. CDR3 loop: CASSLGLAGVVSGELFF. Here the CDR3 DNA reads TGTGCCAGCAGCTTAGGACTAGCGGGAGTCGTATCCGGGGAGCTGTTTTTT. The variable domain in full, with the rest retrieved from reference TRBV7-8 and TRBJ2-2, is GAGVSQSPRYKVAKRGQDVALRCDPISGHVSLFWYQQALGQGPEFLTYFQNEAQLDKSGLPSDRFFAERPEGSVSTLKIQRTQQEDSAVYLCASSLGLAGVVSGELFFGEGSRLTVL.

The chain combines TRBV7-3 with TRBJ2-5; 10 nucleotides line up with TRBD1. The germline V gene encodes CDR1 SGHTA and CDR2 FQGTGA. V was pared by 4 bases and J by 4 bases, with 6 bases of the junction left unmatched. The CDR3 extends over 15 amino acids. The CDR3 is CASSSGTGARETQYF. The CDR3, as DNA: TGTGCCAGCAGCTCAGGGACAGGGGCTAGAGAGACCCAGTACTTC.

J is TRBJ2-6 and V is TRBV2; D gene uncertain. This CDR3 comprises 13 residues. V lost 6 bases and J lost 0, with 3 bases in between. Germline-derived CDR1 and CDR2 are SNHLY and FYNNEI. The DNA of the CDR3 is TGTGCCAGCAGCAGCTCTGGGGCCAACGTCCTGACTTTC. Translating gives CASSSSGANVLTF. The whole variable domain, filled in from reference TRBV2 and TRBJ2-6, reads EPEVTQTPSHQVTQMGQEVILRCVPISNHLYFYWYRQILGQKVEFLVSFYNNEISEKSEIFDDQFSVERPDGSNFTLKIRSTKLEDSAMYFCASSSSGANVLTFGAGSRLTVL.

The chain employs TRBV25-1 and TRBJ1-2, with unresolved D. V shed 3 bases and J shed 13 bases, with 9 bases lying between them. The length of the CDR3 is 10 residues. Germline lookup yields CDR1 MGHDK and CDR2 SYGVNS. The CDR3 nucleotides are TGTGCCAGCAGTGACCACTCGTCCACCTTC. As protein: CASSDHSSTF.

Here the CDR3 DNA reads TGTGCCTGGAGTGTATTCACAGTCTCTGGAAACACCATATATTTT. The encoded protein is CAWSVFTVSGNTIYF. The gene calls are TRBV30 and TRBJ1-3, with no clear D. The V end was cut by 0 bases, the J end by 0 bases, with 9 bases between. The CDR3 runs 15 residues. Germline-derived CDR1 and CDR2 are GTSNPN and SVGIG (reference sequence).

V and J are TRBV15 and TRBJ2-7, with 9 bases identical to TRBD1. The CDR3 is 16 residues long. J gave up 0 bases and V 1 base, and 4 bases lay outside the gene matches. Germline lookup yields CDR1 LNHNV and CDR2 YYDKDF (reference sequence). CDR3 DNA sequence: TGTGCCACCAGCAGAGGCGGGACAGGGACCTCCTACGAGCAGTACTTC. Protein: CATSRGGTGTSYEQYF.

The chain has TRBV6-1 and TRBJ1-2; no firm D call. Germline-derived CDR1 and CDR2 are MNHNS and SASEGT. The V end lost 2 bases, the J end lost 7 bases, and 8 bases lay between the germline ends. This CDR3 comprises 12 residues. The CDR3 coding sequence is TGTGCCAGCAGTGAACTTGGGAGTGGCTACACCTTC. This sequence encodes CASSELGSGYTF.

The chain has TRBV29-1 and TRBJ2-1; D is possibly TRBD1 (5 bases). Germline CDR1 SQVTM, CDR2 ANQGSEA. V was shortened by 2 bases and J by 8 bases, with 13 bases between the two germline ends. The CDR3 covers 13 residues. The CDR3, as DNA: TGCAGCGTTGAAAGGCAGGGAACGGATGAGCAGTTCTTC. Its protein is CSVERQGTDEQFF.

This rearrangement joins TRBV10-2 to TRBJ1-4; D is possibly TRBD1 (5 bases). CDR1 and CDR2 (germline): WSHSY, SAAADI. The V gene lost 3 bases and the J gene lost 0 bases, with 14 bases spanning the gap. This CDR3 has 17 amino acids. The chain's CDR3 is CASSDRSGQATNEKLFF. CDR3 nucleotide sequence: TGCGCCAGCAGTGACAGGTCAGGGCAGGCAACTAATGAAAAACTGTTTTTT.

V and J are TRBV6-5 and TRBJ2-5; 9 bases align to TRBD1. Germline V lookup: CDR1 MNHEY, CDR2 SVGAGI. Trimming removed 5 bases from V and 5 bases from J; junction bases left unmatched: 9. The CDR3 sequence is 15 residues long. The CDR3 is CASSPLTGGWETQYF. DNA of the CDR3: TGTGCCAGCAGTCCCCTGACAGGGGGTTGGGAGACCCAGTACTTC.

J is TRBJ2-6 and V is TRBV6-1; 7 bases align to TRBD1. This CDR3 contains 16 residues. Germline V gene lookup returns CDR1 MNHNS and CDR2 SASEGT. V was pared by 4 bases and J by 4 bases, with 7 bases of the junction left unmatched. The CDR3 is CASSGDSPAGANVLTF. The CDR3 nucleotides read TGTGCCAGCAGTGGGGACAGCCCGGCCGGGGCCAACGTCCTGACTTTC.

CDR3: CASSELQGAETQYF. CDR3 DNA: TGTGCCAGCAGTGAATTACAGGGGGCAGAGACCCAGTACTTC. The V gene is TRBV6-1, the J gene TRBJ2-5; 9 bases are a match to TRBD1. Germline CDR1 MNHNS, CDR2 SASEGT. The V and J ends lost 2 bases and 4 bases, in that order; junction bases with no gene match: 2. The CDR3 is made up of 14 amino acids.

This sequence joins TRBV29-1 and TRBJ1-2; no clear D. Trimming cost V 3 bases and J 3 bases, with 2 bases left between them. The CDR3 sequence is 10 residues long. CDR1 and CDR2 (germline): SQVTM, ANQGSEA. In DNA, the CDR3 is TGCAGCGTTGACTACTATGGCTACACCTTC. This encodes CSVDYYGYTF.

The chain recombines TRBV27 with TRBJ2-7; 13 bases align to TRBD2. The V segment lost 5 bases and the J segment 0 bases; nucleotides outside the gene matches: 10. The length of the CDR3 is 18 residues. Germline CDR1 is MNHEY and CDR2 is SMNVEV (reference sequence). The CDR3 nucleotides read TGTGCCAGCAGTGTCACGACGGGACTAGCGGGAAGCTCCTACGAGCAGTACTTC. Its translation: CASSVTTGLAGSSYEQYF.

The chain uses TRBV13 and TRBJ2-1; D perhaps matches TRBD2 (6 bases). Trimming took 3 bases from V and 4 from J, leaving 16 bases between them. This CDR3 has 16 residues. Germline V gives CDR1 PRHDT, CDR2 FYEKMQ (reference sequence). The CDR3 loop reads CASSFGTFRLYNEQFF. In DNA form, the CDR3 reads TGTGCCAGCAGCTTCGGGACTTTCCGCTTATACAATGAGCAGTTCTTC.

This chain uses TRBV27 with TRBJ1-1, with TRBD1 matching over 7 bases. Per the germline V gene, CDR1 is MNHEY and CDR2 is SMNVEV (reference sequence). V was pared by 3 bases and J by 8 bases, with 12 bases of the junction left unmatched. CDR3 size: 15 residues. CDR3 in DNA: TGTGCCAGCAGTTTTTCCTCGACAGGGAAGGGAGAAGCTTTCTTT. It specifies CASSFSSTGKGEAFF.

The V and J genes are TRBV2 and TRBJ2-5, with D perhaps TRBD1 (6 bases). The CDR3 is 12 residues long. V was pared by 5 bases and J by 5 bases, with 9 bases between. Germline V gene lookup returns CDR1 SNHLY and CDR2 FYNNEI. CDR3 DNA: TGTGCCAGCAGTCCCCAGGGGGAGACCCAGTACTTC. Translated, it gives CASSPQGETQYF.

On this clone: The same CDR3 also results from other DNA sequences found in this sample. V gene TRBV12-3 or TRBV12-4 combines with J gene TRBJ2-7, with 7 bases that match TRBD1. V was clipped by 6 bases and J by 0 bases; unmatched bases: 2. This CDR3 contains 13 residues. CDR3 loop: CASSRDSSYEQYF. CDR3 in DNA: TGTGCCAGCAGCCGGGACAGCTCCTACGAGCAGTACTTC.

The V and J genes are TRBV27 and TRBJ2-6, with 9 bases lining up with TRBD2. Germline-derived CDR1 and CDR2 are MNHEY and SMNVEV (reference sequence). V shed 5 bases, J shed 1 base, and the junction held 9 bases outside the gene matches. The CDR3 is 18 amino acids. The CDR3 DNA sequence: TGTGCCAGCAGTCTAAGTCTAGCGGGATTGTCTGGGGCCAACGTCCTGACTTTC. It codes for CASSLSLAGLSGANVLTF.

This chain uses TRBV10-3 with TRBJ2-5; 10 positions agree with TRBD1. The CDR3 contains 15 residues. V lost 5 bases, J lost 1 base, and 4 bases stayed unmatched. From germline, CDR1 is ENHRY and CDR2 SYGVKD. The CDR3 DNA reads as TGTGCCATCAGTTTCGGACAGGGGGTCCAAGAGACCCAGTACTTC. Translating gives CAISFGQGVQETQYF.

In DNA form, the CDR3 reads TGTGCCAGTAGAAACGGCGGGGATGTTAATGAAAAACTGTTTTTT. Protein product: CASRNGGDVNEKLFF. This sequence joins TRBV28 and TRBJ1-4; D remains unclear. Trimming stripped 9 bases from V and 4 bases from J, with 18 bases between. The CDR3 sequence is 15 residues long. The germline gives CDR1 MDHEN, CDR2 SYDVKM.

The chain uses TRBV7-3 and TRBJ1-3, with TRBD1 matching 8 bases. This CDR3 is 16 amino acids long. The V gene's germline CDR1 is SGHTA and CDR2 FQGTGA. Unmatched junction bases numbered 7, after V lost 5 bases and J lost 1 base. This CDR3 is CASSLSGQGSGNTIYF. The CDR3, as DNA: TGTGCCAGCAGCCTCTCCGGACAGGGATCTGGAAACACCATATATTTT.

The chain combines TRBV29-1 with TRBJ2-7, with TRBD2 identical over 11 bases. Trimming at V came to 6 bases and at J to 1 base, leaving 14 bases not matched to a gene. CDR1 and CDR2 from the germline V gene are SQVTM and ANQGSEA. The CDR3 covers 17 residues. This CDR3 reads CSVLGQGLAGGSYEQYF. CDR3 in DNA: TGCAGCGTACTAGGACAAGGCCTAGCGGGAGGTTCCTACGAGCAGTACTTC.

The chain combines TRBV11-1 with TRBJ1-6, with a tentative D call TRBD1 (5 bases). This CDR3 has 15 residues. Between the trimmed V and J ends, which lost 5 bases and 9 bases, there was a span of 17 bases. Germline V CDR1 and CDR2: SGHAT, FQDESV (reference sequence). In DNA, the CDR3 is TGTGCCAGCAGCCTCGCGGCAGGGAGGACTTCACCCCTCCACTTT. It encodes CASSLAAGRTSPLHF. Full variable domain (missing parts from reference TRBV11-1 and TRBJ1-6): EAEVAQSPRYKITEKSQAVAFWCDPISGHATLYWYRQILGQGPELLVQFQDESVVDDSQLPKDRFSAERLKGVDSTLKIQPAELGDSAMYLCASSLAAGRTSPLHFGNGTRLTVT.

The chain combines TRBV9 with TRBJ2-7, with 9 bases fitting TRBD2. Unmatched junction bases numbered 7, after V lost 0 bases and J lost 3 bases. The CDR3 loop spans 16 amino acids. Germline CDR1 SGDLS, CDR2 YYNGEE. CDR3 coding DNA: TGTGCCAGCAGCGTAGTTGCTAGCGGGAATCTCTACGAGCAGTACTTC. Translating it yields CASSVVASGNLYEQYF.

The chain employs TRBV28 and TRBJ1-2, with 9 bases that match TRBD1. The CDR3 runs to 17 residues. V shed 5 bases, J shed 0 bases, and the junction held 10 bases outside the gene matches. The V gene's germline CDR1 is MDHEN and CDR2 SYDVKM. CDR3 amino acids: CASSNGDRVHPNYGYTF. The DNA of the CDR3 is TGTGCCAGCAGTAACGGGGACAGGGTGCATCCTAACTATGGCTACACCTTC.